The 17 T cell receptor beta chains presented below share a single source sample, sequenced in a study of Ad26.COV2.S vaccination and SARS-CoV-2 variants. The treatment denotes: some 20 received Ad26.COV2.S at low or high dose, single or two shots; 5 received placebo; per-sample allocation not given. Sampling happened 63 days after the first vaccine or placebo injection. Using immunoSEQ multiplex PCR, the repertoire was profiled, and TCRdb retains in-frame clones only, with some absent. Of about 680,000 clones listed, about 89% are singletons. Sample: peripheral blood, taken in a trial of Ad26.COV2.S vaccine versus placebo. These receptor sequences come from a person between 18 and 65 years old who received the Ad26.COV2.S COVID-19 vaccine or a placebo.

The chain combines TRBV6-2 or TRBV6-3 with TRBJ2-7; D gene uncertain. The ends were cut back, 5 bases at V and 5 bases at J, with 7 bases in the middle. The CDR3 loop spans 11 amino acids. The germline CDR1 and CDR2 sequences are MNHEY and SVGEGT. The CDR3 nucleotides read TGTGCCAGCAGTCGAAGGGACGAGCAGTACTTC. Amino acids: CASSRRDEQYF.

With respect to this clone: Other DNA sequences from this sample encode an identical CDR3 as well. The V call is TRBV6-5, the J call TRBJ1-1; TRBD1 aligns across 8 bases. Germline V gene data show CDR1 as MNHEY and CDR2 as SVGAGI. V was pared by 6 bases and J by 4 bases, with 4 bases of the junction left unmatched. This CDR3 has 13 amino acids. The CDR3 DNA reads as TGTGCCAGCAGGCGGACAGGGAGCACTGAAGCTTTCTTT. Its translation is CASRRTGSTEAFF.

The rearrangement joins TRBV5-6 to TRBJ2-5, with 8 bases that match TRBD1. Germline CDR1 is SGHDT and CDR2 is YYEEEE. The CDR3 is 14 residues long. Trimming took 2 bases from V and 5 from J; bases not matched to a gene: 5. The CDR3 DNA follows: TGTGCCAGCAGCTTACCAGGGGGCGGGGAGACCCAGTACTTC. This gives the protein CASSLPGGGETQYF.

DNA of the CDR3: TGTGCCAGCAGCGTAGCCCCATGGGAAGCTTTCTTT. Translation: CASSVAPWEAFF. V and J are TRBV9 and TRBJ1-1, with D hard to call. Germline V gene data show CDR1 as SGDLS and CDR2 as YYNGEE. Trimming left V 0 bases short and J 8 bases short, with 8 bases between. The CDR3 is 12 amino acids.

In its sample, this clone was seen once. The chain combines TRBV19 with TRBJ1-1, with 10 bases fitting TRBD1. The CDR3 length is 16 residues. The J segment lost 2 bases and the V segment lost 4 bases, leaving 7 bases of the junction unmatched. The germline gives CDR1 LNHDA, CDR2 SQIVND (reference sequence). The CDR3 region is CASSTRGQGPNTEAFF. The CDR3 DNA sequence: TGTGCCAGTAGTACCAGGGGACAGGGGCCTAACACTGAAGCTTTCTTT.

The chain employs TRBV7-9 and TRBJ2-5; D possibly matches TRBD1 or TRBD2 (5 bases each). CDR3 size: 13 residues. The V and J ends lost 0 bases and 4 bases respectively, with 6 bases between them. The V gene's germline CDR1 is SEHNR and CDR2 FQNEAQ (reference sequence). The DNA for the CDR3 is TGTGCCAGCAGCTTAGCAGGGACAGAGACCCAGTACTTC. This gives the protein CASSLAGTETQYF.

This chain uses TRBV24-1 with TRBJ2-1, with TRBD1 as a possible D gene (5 bases). CDR1 and CDR2 from the germline V gene are KGHDR and SFDVKD. Trimming took 9 bases from V and 1 from J, leaving 12 bases between them. This CDR3 contains 14 residues. CDR3 DNA sequence: TGTGCCACCGCAACAGGACCTTCCTACAATGAGCAGTTCTTC. It encodes CATATGPSYNEQFF.

The V and J genes are TRBV6-1 and TRBJ1-4; maybe TRBD1 (5 bases). Germline V gene data show CDR1 as MNHNS and CDR2 as SASEGT. This CDR3 is built from 17 residues. V shed 2 bases and J shed 3 bases, with 16 bases lying between them. Written as DNA, the CDR3 is TGTGCCAGCAGTGAACTCGGTAGGGGCAGGGCTAATGAAAAACTGTTTTTT. Its protein product is CASSELGRGRANEKLFF.

The chain joins TRBV19 to TRBJ2-1; 11 nucleotides line up with TRBD2. V was clipped by 6 bases and J by 8 bases; unmatched bases: 6. The CDR3 contains 14 residues. Germline V gene data show CDR1 as LNHDA and CDR2 as SQIVND (reference sequence). CDR3 loop: CASSKRLAGHEQFF. CDR3 bases: TGTGCCAGTAGCAAACGACTAGCGGGACATGAGCAGTTCTTC.

This rearrangement joins TRBV29-1 to TRBJ2-5, with 13 bases aligning to TRBD2. CDR1 and CDR2 (germline): SQVTM, ANQGSEA. This CDR3 spans 15 amino acids. V lost 2 bases and J lost 4; bases outside the gene matches: 4. This chain's CDR3 is CSVETSGRALETQYF. The CDR3 DNA sequence: TGCAGCGTTGAAACTAGCGGGAGGGCGTTAGAGACCCAGTACTTC.

Only a few counts were recorded for this clone. This sequence joins TRBV24-1 and TRBJ2-2, with 9 bases matching TRBD1. V gave up 5 bases and J gave up 9 bases; unmatched junction bases: 9. The CDR3 sequence is 15 residues long. From germline, CDR1 is KGHDR and CDR2 SFDVKD. The DNA of the CDR3 is TGTGCCACCAGTGGACAGGGGGGCGCGGACCGGGAGCTGTTTTTT. It translates to CATSGQGGADRELFF.

The V call is TRBV18, the J call TRBJ2-2; D is undetermined. The V gene lost 3 bases and the J gene lost 8 bases, with 7 bases spanning the gap. The CDR3 contains 12 residues. Germline loops: CDR1 KGHSH, CDR2 LQKENI. In nucleotides, the CDR3 is TGTGCCAGCTCACCGGCCCTGGGGGAGCTGTTTTTT. It encodes CASSPALGELFF.

As for this clone: A read error may produce the germline difference seen at one junction end. The chain employs TRBV7-7 and TRBJ2-7, with D perhaps TRBD1 (5 bases). Germline CDR1 is SSHAT and CDR2 is FNYEAQ (reference sequence). This CDR3 has 13 residues. For the CDR3, the DNA is TGTGCTAGCAGCTTAGAGCAGGGATACGAGCAGTACTTC. Translating it yields CASSLEQGYEQYF.

The chain uses TRBV6-1 and TRBJ1-5; tentative D call: TRBD1 (6 bases). The V gene lost 3 bases and the J gene lost 4 bases, with 19 bases spanning the gap. This CDR3 has 17 residues. CDR1 and CDR2 from the germline V gene are MNHNS and SASEGT. CDR3 region: CASSESGAGASNQPQHF. The CDR3 DNA sequence: TGTGCCAGCAGTGAGTCCGGGGCAGGGGCCTCTAATCAGCCCCAGCATTTT.

The rearrangement links TRBV28 to TRBJ2-1; D is possibly TRBD2 (5 bases). The CDR3 runs 15 residues. Trimming stripped 6 bases from V and 7 bases from J, with 19 bases between. The germline CDR1 and CDR2 sequences are MDHEN and SYDVKM. In nucleotides, the CDR3 is TGTGCCAGCAGATCGCCGGGCGGACTTAGGAATGAGCAGTTCTTC. This encodes CASRSPGGLRNEQFF.

This chain joins TRBV19 and TRBJ2-7; D is possibly TRBD2 (5 bases). The germline V gene has CDR1 LNHDA and CDR2 SQIVND (reference sequence). The CDR3 is 14 residues long. V was cut by 6 bases and J by 1 base, with 13 bases left in between. CDR3 region: CASRWNSGSYEQYF. DNA of the CDR3: TGTGCCAGTAGGTGGAATTCGGGATCCTACGAGCAGTACTTC.

Comments on this clone: This sample also contains other DNA sequences that code for the same CDR3. The CDR3, as DNA: TGTGCCAGCAGCTTAGCGGTCGGGAACACTGAAGCTTTCTTT. Translated: CASSLAVGNTEAFF. This sequence joins TRBV7-9 and TRBJ1-1; the D is unclear. V was shortened by 0 bases and J by 1 base, with 6 bases between the two germline ends. CDR1 SEHNR and CDR2 FQNEAQ come from the germline V gene (reference sequence). There are 14 residues in the CDR3.